The 11 T cell receptor beta chains given below trace back to one sample, sequenced in a study of blood T cell repertoires in COVID-19. The protocol was immunoSEQ multiplex PCR, while the TCRdb copy is restricted to in-frame clones and leaves out a portion. The sample includes fewer than 150,000 clones, more than 80% of them seen just once. Sequenced sample: peripheral blood. The origin of the receptors is a woman of 80 years or more in a cohort sampled during active or convalescent COVID-19.

This chain connects TRBV7-9 to TRBJ1-4; TRBD1 aligns across 9 bases. This CDR3 region has 14 residues. With 6 bases clipped from V and 7 bases from J, the junction kept 6 bases outside the gene matches. Germline loops: CDR1 SEHNR, CDR2 FQNEAQ (reference sequence). The CDR3 nucleotides are TGTGCCAGCAGGACCGGGACAGGGTTTGAAAAACTGTTTTTT. This sequence encodes CASRTGTGFEKLFF.

The chain recombines TRBV7-2 with TRBJ1-2; 7 bases are shared with TRBD1. Germline V gene sequence: CDR1 SGHTA, CDR2 FQGNSA. This CDR3 contains 14 residues. Trimming at V came to 5 bases and at J to 8 bases, leaving 11 bases not matched to a gene. The CDR3 nucleotides read TGTGCCAGCAGCCCCTCGACAGGGACTTCGGGCTACACCTTC. This gives the protein CASSPSTGTSGYTF.

This chain connects TRBV6-1 to TRBJ1-5, with D uncertain. Germline CDR1 reads MNHNS; CDR2 reads SASEGT. The ends were cut back, 4 bases at V and 1 base at J, with 17 bases in the middle. CDR3 length equals 17 residues. In nucleotides, the CDR3 is TGTGCCAGCAGTGCCTTACTCCCCGGGAGGAGCAATCAGCCCCAGCATTTT. It is translated as CASSALLPGRSNQPQHF.

This chain links TRBV9 with TRBJ2-2; TRBD2 aligns across 9 bases. From germline, CDR1 is SGDLS and CDR2 YYNGEE. The junction had 6 bases not matched to a gene; V was cut back by 2 bases and J by 4 bases. The CDR3 covers 16 residues. The CDR3 DNA reads TGTGCCAGCAGCGTCGGTCTAGCGGGGTTCACCGGGGAGCTGTTTTTT. It is translated as CASSVGLAGFTGELFF.

The count of this clone is one. J is TRBJ2-5 and V is TRBV7-8; D is ambiguous. Per germline, CDR1 SGHVS and CDR2 FQNEAQ. The CDR3 sequence is 13 residues long. The V gene lost 0 bases and the J gene lost 5 bases, with 7 bases spanning the gap. This CDR3 reads CASSLAFMETQYF. In DNA form, the CDR3 reads TGTGCCAGCAGCTTAGCCTTTATGGAGACCCAGTACTTC.

This rearrangement joins TRBV5-8 to TRBJ2-1; 9 bases align to TRBD1. Trimming took 3 bases from V and 5 from J; bases not matched to a gene: 6. The CDR3 spans 15 residues. Germline CDR1 reads SGHTS; CDR2 reads YDEGEE. CDR3 DNA: TGTGCCAGCAGCTACCGGGACAGGGTAAACAATGAGCAGTTCTTC. Translated: CASSYRDRVNNEQFF. The variable domain in full, with the rest retrieved from reference TRBV5-8 and TRBJ2-1, is EAGVTQSPTHLIKTRGQQATLRCSPISGHTSVYWYQQALGLGLQFLLWYDEGEERNRGNFPPRFSGRQFPNYSSELNVNALELEDSALYLCASSYRDRVNNEQFFGPGTRLTVL.

The chain couples TRBV5-6 to TRBJ2-1; tentatively, D is TRBD2 (7 bases). The length of the CDR3 is 16 residues. V lost 0 bases and J 8 bases, leaving 18 bases between the germline ends. Germline V gene data show CDR1 as SGHDT and CDR2 as YYEEEE. DNA of the CDR3: TGTGCCAGCAGCTTGGATCGGGGGGCCCTTACTGATGAGCAGTTCTTC. Its protein is CASSLDRGALTDEQFF. Full variable domain (rest looked up from reference TRBV5-6 and TRBJ2-1): DAGVTQSPTHLIKTRGQQVTLRCSPKSGHDTVSWYQQALGQGPQFIFQYYEEEERQRGNFPDRFSGHQFPNYSSELNVNALLLGDSALYLCASSLDRGALTDEQFFGPGTRLTVL.

The chain joins TRBV21-1 to TRBJ2-2; the table's TRBD2 call for D was not verified on the DNA. TRBV21-1 is classified as a pseudogene. The CDR3 has 17 amino acids. The chain's CDR3 is CASRGPNGGLHTGELFF. CDR3 coding DNA: TGTGCCAGCCGTGGACCTAACGGGGGGCTCCACACCGGGGAGCTGTTTTTT.

V usage is TRBV6-6 and J usage is TRBJ1-5; 9 nucleotides agree with TRBD1. The CDR3 consists of 13 residues. The V gene's germline CDR1 is MNHNY and CDR2 SVGAGI (reference sequence). V shed 8 bases, J shed 6 bases, and the junction held 5 bases outside the gene matches. CDR3 residues: CASWDREAQPQHF. CDR3 sequence (DNA): TGTGCCAGCTGGGACAGGGAGGCTCAGCCCCAGCATTTT.

The V call is TRBV2, the J call TRBJ1-5; 11 positions agree with TRBD1. CDR1 SNHLY and CDR2 FYNNEI come from the germline V gene. This CDR3 is 15 amino acids long. Trimming took 6 bases from V and 3 from J; bases not matched to a gene: 4. CDR3 sequence: CASRGTGGPNQPQHF. As DNA, the CDR3 is TGTGCCAGCAGGGGGACAGGGGGTCCCAATCAGCCCCAGCATTTT.

The chain combines TRBV28 with TRBJ1-4; perhaps TRBD1 as D (5 bases). V shed 5 bases and J shed 5 bases, with 12 bases lying between them. CDR1 is MDHEN and CDR2 is SYDVKM in the germline V gene. The CDR3 runs 14 residues. CDR3: CASSLQGLNEKLFF. In DNA form, the CDR3 reads TGTGCCAGCAGTCTCCAGGGTTTAAATGAAAAACTGTTTTTT. Full variable domain (outside the CDR3, taken from reference TRBV28 and TRBJ1-4): DVKVTQSSRYLVKRTGEKVFLECVQDMDHENMFWYRQDPGLGLRLIYFSYDVKMKEKGDIPEGYSVSREKKERFSLILESASTNQTSMYLCASSLQGLNEKLFFGSGTQLSVL.